This TCR beta chain stems from a study of shared clonotypes between healthy human individuals. The study, taken as a whole, reports: With four donors compared, 4.5% to 6.5% of naive CD4 clonotypes were shared.

Roughly 200 ng DNA, 30,000 or so T cell genomes, went into each sorted-subset replicate PCR. TCRdb's table, derived via immunoSEQ multiplex PCR, lists solely in-frame clones and lacks some. Of around 240,000 clones in the sample, just over 65% were seen once. This CDR3 region has 14 residues. CDR1 SGHVS and CDR2 FNYEAQ come from the germline V gene. Trimming removed 5 bases at V and 0 bases at J, with 10 bases between. About this clone: Its antigen is still unknown.

Specimen: memory CD4+ T cells sorted from blood. Documented subset: CD45RA-negative fraction. The receptor comes from a man aged 25 to 40 in good health. The chain links TRBV7-6 to TRBJ2-5; D possibly corresponds to TRBD1 (5 bases). For the CDR3, the DNA is TGTGCCAGCAGCCCAGGGTCCCACCAAGAGACCCAGTACTTC. The encoded protein is CASSPGSHQETQYF.